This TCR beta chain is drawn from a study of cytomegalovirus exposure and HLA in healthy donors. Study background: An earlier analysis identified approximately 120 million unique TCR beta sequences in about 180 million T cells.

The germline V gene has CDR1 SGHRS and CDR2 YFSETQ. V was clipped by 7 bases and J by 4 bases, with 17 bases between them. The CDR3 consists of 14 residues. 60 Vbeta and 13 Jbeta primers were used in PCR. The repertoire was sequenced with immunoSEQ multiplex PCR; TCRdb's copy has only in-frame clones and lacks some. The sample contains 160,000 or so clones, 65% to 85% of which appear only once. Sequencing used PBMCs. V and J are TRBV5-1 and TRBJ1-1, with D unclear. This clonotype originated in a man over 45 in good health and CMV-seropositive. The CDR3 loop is CASSQLVGSTEAFF. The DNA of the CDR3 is TGCGCCAGCTCCCAACTTGTCGGGAGCACTGAAGCTTTCTTT.